This T cell receptor (beta chain) derives from a study of blood T cell repertoires in COVID-19 (dated by TCRdb to about 2020). Study-level background: Samples from collaborators originated in the United States, Italy and Spain and spanned both the acute and convalescent phases of COVID-19. The material from the prospective study consisted of cDNA or gDNA derived from T cells, B-cell-depleted T cells, or PBMCs. The dataset comprised deeply sampled blood TCRbeta repertoires from subjects exposed to, actively infected with, or recovered from COVID-19. A freely available public database, intended as a resource for researchers studying the immune response to SARS-CoV-2, is where the repertoires were released. The samples were drawn from two sources: the first 160 participants of the ongoing ImmuneRACE study, and 1,000 to 1,500 subjects contributed by 6 global collaborators. The sample metadata nearly always contained a de-identified subject ID, COVID-19 status, age in years and sex. Where available, HLA class I and class II types were taken from metadata supplied by the sample provider and were not determined by assay-based typing. Overall study results and their limits: The quantity of clinical and demographic metadata differed by source and by participant and was supplied without curation.

In the prospective study, participants were about 18 to 100 years old, resided in 24 geographic areas of the United States, and were enrolled through a virtual design. To assign participants to cohorts, the prospective study relied on clinical history that participants themselves reported in a screening survey and a study questionnaire. Recovered participants in ImmuneRACE Cohort 3 were defined as having two consecutive negative NP/OP PCR tests, clearance from a healthcare professional, or resolution of symptoms. In the prospective study, whole blood, serum and a nasopharyngeal or oropharyngeal swab were collected from each participant by mobile phlebotomists. Additional blood draws and questionnaires over a 2-month period could optionally be provided by prospective study participants. Before DNA extraction, blood samples from the prospective study were shipped at room temperature or frozen. Its CDR3 holds 12 amino acids, cysteine through phenylalanine. The sequence is cut down to CDR3 DNA, 36 bases in frame from base 1. CDR1 SGHVS and CDR2 FQNEAQ are derived from the germline V gene.

With regard to this clone: Its antigen specificity is not known. A junction end diverges from the germline sequence, so it may reflect a read error.

TCRbeta CDR3 regions were amplified from genomic DNA by means of the immunoSEQ Assay, a bias-controlled multiplex PCR. In the original analysis: Nucleated cell counts per sample were estimated from amplification of reference gene primers within the assay. To quantify the absolute abundance of each unique TCRbeta CDR3 rearrangement, sequence reads were collapsed and filtered. Productive Simpson clonality was computed per sample as the square root of Simpson's diversity index over productive rearrangements. Entries here come from immuneACCESS through TCRdb and include only in-frame sequences with V and J called. Some clones fail to appear in such tables; in the studies checked, an unresolved V gene covers under half of the shortfall, and the cause of the remainder is unknown. V, J and clone size are taken as reported in that table, and D and trimming were inferred from the DNA itself. For this sample the table gives under 300,000 clones, of which approximately 85% were detected only once. Clones ranked in the top ten supply approximately 2% of the sample.

The receptor was isolated from a woman aged 45-59 years who had recovered from COVID-19. The source material was PBMCs or T cells enriched from blood (not recorded which). The sequence joins TRBV7-8 to TRBJ2-1; the D gene cannot be resolved reliably. CDR3 sequence: CASSLVYYEQFF. The DNA is TGTGCCAGCAGCTTAGTCTACTATGAGCAGTTCTTC.